This T cell receptor beta chain derives from a study of somatic mutations in cytotoxic T cells in rheumatoid arthritis. TCRdb's table, derived via immunoSEQ multiplex PCR, lists solely in-frame clones and lacks some. The sample includes about 19,000 clones, over 75% of them seen just once. The clonotype was recovered from a woman aged 45-65 years in good health. The sample was CD8+ T cells sorted from blood.

The CDR3, as DNA: TGTGCCAGCAGCGAACGTACCGGGACTACCAATGAGCAGTTCTTC. Translation: CASSERTGTTNEQFF. This rearrangement joins TRBV9 to TRBJ2-1; 7 bases are shared with TRBD2. Germline V gene data show CDR1 as SGDLS and CDR2 as YYNGEE. The ends lost 3 bases at V and 6 bases at J; junction bases unmatched: 9. This CDR3 has 15 residues. The whole variable domain, remainder taken from reference TRBV9 and TRBJ2-1, is DSGVTQTPKHLITATGQRVTLRCSPRSGDLSVYWYQQSLDQGLQFLIQYYNGEERAKGNILERFSAQQFPDLHSELNLSSLELGDSALYFCASSERTGTTNEQFFGPGTRLTVL.